This T cell receptor (beta chain) was found in a study of cytomegalovirus exposure and HLA in healthy donors. Study results and limitations: Accurate HLA-A and HLA-B prediction from TCR beta sequences was reported for most subjects. A further, later analysis showed that HLA-associated TCR beta chains (compared with equally common others) were more clonally expanded. The study labeled 164 TCR beta chains cytomegalovirus-associated. Accounts indicate the classifier identified cytomegalovirus status with strong specificity and sensitivity.

There are a few counts of this clone. Its antigen is undetermined. This CDR3 comprises 14 residues. V was pared by 2 bases and J by 5 bases, with 10 bases between. The germline gives CDR1 SGHRS, CDR2 YFSETQ. PCR was performed using 60 Vbeta and 13 Jbeta primers. The protocol was immunoSEQ multiplex PCR, while the TCRdb copy is restricted to in-frame clones and leaves out a portion. Here the sample spans about 150,000 clones, around 79% being singletons. Sequenced sample: PBMCs. The receptor was derived from a man younger than 30 in good health and CMV-seronegative. The rearrangement uses TRBV5-1 and TRBJ1-4; D not resolved. CDR3 region: CASSLSGGNEKLFF. The CDR3 DNA sequence: TGCGCCAGCAGCTTAAGTGGCGGGAATGAAAAACTGTTTTTT.